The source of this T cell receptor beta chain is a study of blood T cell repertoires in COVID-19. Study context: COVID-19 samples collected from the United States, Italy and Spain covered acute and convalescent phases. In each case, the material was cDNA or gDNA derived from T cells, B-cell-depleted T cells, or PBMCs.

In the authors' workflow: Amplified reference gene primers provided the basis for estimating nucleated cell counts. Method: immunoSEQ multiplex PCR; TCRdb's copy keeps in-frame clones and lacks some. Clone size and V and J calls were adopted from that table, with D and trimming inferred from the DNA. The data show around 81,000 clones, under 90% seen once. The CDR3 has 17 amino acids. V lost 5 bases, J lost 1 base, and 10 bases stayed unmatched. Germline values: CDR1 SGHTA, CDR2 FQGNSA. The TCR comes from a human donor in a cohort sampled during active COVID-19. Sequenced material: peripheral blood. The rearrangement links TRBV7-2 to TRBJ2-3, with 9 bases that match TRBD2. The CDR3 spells CASSPSGVAGGTDTQYF. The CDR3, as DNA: TGTGCCAGCAGCCCTTCTGGGGTAGCGGGGGGCACAGATACGCAGTATTTT. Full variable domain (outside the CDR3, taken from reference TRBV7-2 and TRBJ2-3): GAGVSQSPSNKVTEKGKDVELRCDPISGHTALYWYRQSLGQGLEFLIYFQGNSAPDKSGLPSDRFSAERTGGSVSTLTIQRTQQEDSAVYLCASSPSGVAGGTDTQYFGPGTRLTVL.